Below are 26 T cell receptor beta chains sequenced from a single sample in a study of cytomegalovirus exposure and HLA in healthy donors. The assay was immunoSEQ multiplex PCR, and TCRdb's table has in-frame clones only and misses some. The sample has about 120,000 clones, roughly 90% seen once. The material sequenced was PBMCs. The receptors originated from a woman between 18 and 29 years old in good health and CMV-seronegative.

This chain links TRBV5-1 with TRBJ2-7, with D unresolved. Germline V lookup: CDR1 SGHRS, CDR2 YFSETQ. CDR3 size: 13 residues. Trimming shortened V by 6 bases and J by 2 bases, and 12 bases separated the two germline ends. CDR3 loop: CASNPGEAYEQYF. The CDR3 DNA follows: TGCGCCAGCAACCCGGGTGAAGCCTACGAGCAGTACTTC.

The chain combines TRBV11-2 with TRBJ1-1; a possible D gene is TRBD1 (5 bases). Per the germline V gene, CDR1 is SGHAT and CDR2 is FQNNGV. V was shortened by 3 bases and J by 3 bases, with 8 bases between the two germline ends. The CDR3 has 13 amino acids. The CDR3 spells CASSLAGYTEAFF. The DNA for the CDR3 is TGTGCCAGCAGCTTGGCAGGGTACACTGAAGCTTTCTTT.

On this clone: Other DNA sequences of this sample code for an identical CDR3. This chain uses TRBV18 with TRBJ2-1, with 9 bases matching TRBD2. The CDR3 sequence is 15 residues long. The V gene end was trimmed by 3 bases and the J gene end by 5 bases; junction bases not matched to a gene: 5. Germline V gene lookup returns CDR1 KGHSH and CDR2 LQKENI. CDR3 bases: TGTGCCAGCTCACCGGGATTAGCGGGAGACAATGAGCAGTTCTTC. This gives the protein CASSPGLAGDNEQFF.

This chain links TRBV5-4 with TRBJ1-4, with 7 bases matching TRBD1. The CDR3 has 15 residues. Trimming at V came to 0 bases and at J to 5 bases, leaving 4 bases not matched to a gene. CDR1 and CDR2 from the germline V gene are SGHNT and YYREEE (reference sequence). The CDR3: CASSLAGTVNEKLFF. For the CDR3, the DNA is TGTGCCAGCAGCTTGGCCGGGACAGTAAATGAAAAACTGTTTTTT.

This chain uses TRBV10-2 with TRBJ1-1; perhaps TRBD1 as D (5 bases). Germline values: CDR1 WSHSY, CDR2 SAAADI. CDR3 length: 14 amino acids. V lost 4 bases and J 4 bases, leaving 13 bases between the germline ends. For the CDR3, the DNA is TGCGCCAGCAGTGGTAAGAGGAGGGGCACTGAAGCTTTCTTT. This codes for CASSGKRRGTEAFF.

V gene TRBV18 combines with J gene TRBJ1-1; the match to TRBD1 covers 8 bases. From germline, CDR1 is KGHSH and CDR2 LQKENI. The CDR3 runs 12 residues. Germline trimming cut 3 bases from V and 8 bases from J; bases unmatched to any gene: 2. The CDR3 loop reads CASSPRQGEAFF. The CDR3, as DNA: TGTGCCAGCTCACCTCGACAGGGGGAAGCTTTCTTT.

The chain has TRBV14 and TRBJ1-1; 9 bases match TRBD1. The length of the CDR3 is 15 residues. From germline, CDR1 is SGHDN and CDR2 FVKESK. V lost 3 bases and J lost 5; bases outside the gene matches: 7. CDR3 sequence reads: CASSHSGTGLTEAFF. Here the CDR3 DNA reads TGTGCCAGCAGCCACTCCGGGACAGGGTTAACTGAAGCTTTCTTT.

This chain joins TRBV4-2 and TRBJ2-1, with TRBD2 identical over 12 bases. This CDR3 contains 15 residues. CDR1 LGHNA and CDR2 YNFKEQ come from the germline V gene. V lost 1 base to trimming and J lost 7 bases; unmatched junction nucleotides: 2. CDR3 residues: CASSQAGTSGNEQFF. CDR3 in DNA: TGTGCCAGCAGCCAAGCTGGGACTAGCGGGAATGAGCAGTTCTTC.

The chain employs TRBV4-2 and TRBJ2-1; 12 bases map to TRBD1. The junction had 9 bases not matched to a gene; V was cut back by 1 base and J by 2 bases. The CDR3 runs to 19 residues. The germline V gene has CDR1 LGHNA and CDR2 YNFKEQ. For the CDR3, the DNA is TGTGCCAGCAGCCAAGTGGGGGGACAGGGGGCGCTTCCCTACAATGAGCAGTTCTTC. Translated, it gives CASSQVGGQGALPYNEQFF.

CDR3 nucleotide sequence: TGTGCCAGCAGCTTAAGGCCGGAGGTCGGACCTGGAAACACCATATATTTT. Its translation: CASSLRPEVGPGNTIYF. The genes are TRBV7-9 and TRBJ1-3; D is unclear. The V gene lost 2 bases and the J gene lost 2 bases, with 16 bases spanning the gap. Looked up from germline, CDR1 is SEHNR and CDR2 is FQNEAQ (reference sequence). The CDR3 has 17 residues.

The genes are TRBV18 and TRBJ2-5; the D gene is possibly TRBD2 (5 bases). From germline, CDR1 is KGHSH and CDR2 LQKENI. The CDR3 consists of 13 residues. The V end lost 3 bases, the J end lost 6 bases, and 11 bases lay between the germline ends. The CDR3: CASSPGVRQTQYF. CDR3 in DNA: TGTGCCAGCTCACCGGGAGTAAGACAGACCCAGTACTTC.

This chain joins TRBV5-1 and TRBJ1-3; D not certain. Per the germline V gene, CDR1 is SGHRS and CDR2 is YFSETQ. V dropped 3 bases and J dropped 2 bases, with 12 bases sitting between them. The CDR3 extends over 15 amino acids. CDR3 protein: CASSSAGGTGNTIYF. In DNA, the CDR3 is TGCGCCAGCAGCTCCGCCGGCGGGACTGGAAACACCATATATTTT.

V usage is TRBV5-4 and J usage is TRBJ1-1; possibly TRBD1 for D (5 bases). The CDR3 has 14 residues. Between the trimmed V and J ends, which lost 0 bases and 1 base, there was a span of 7 bases. Germline lookup yields CDR1 SGHNT and CDR2 YYREEE (reference sequence). This CDR3 is CASSLGQKNTEAFF. The CDR3, as DNA: TGTGCCAGCAGCTTGGGACAGAAGAACACTGAAGCTTTCTTT.

The chain employs TRBV11-2 and TRBJ2-7; 7 bases match TRBD1. J lost 3 bases, V lost 4 bases, and 6 bases had no gene match. The CDR3 totals 14 residues. From germline, CDR1 is SGHAT and CDR2 FQNNGV. The CDR3 bases are TGTGCCAGCAGCTCATACGGGACAGTCTACGAGCAGTACTTC. Residues: CASSSYGTVYEQYF.

This clone was counted a few times. This chain uses TRBV10-3 with TRBJ1-2; TRBD1 might be the D (5 bases). This CDR3 is built from 13 residues. Germline CDR1 is ENHRY and CDR2 is SYGVKD. The V and J ends lost 2 bases and 6 bases respectively, with 10 bases between them. In DNA form, the CDR3 reads TGTGCCATCAGTGAGGCCAGGGATCATGGCTACACCTTC. Residues: CAISEARDHGYTF.

The chain carries TRBV6-5 and TRBJ1-2; the match to TRBD1 covers 8 bases. The V gene's germline CDR1 is MNHEY and CDR2 SVGAGI. CDR3 length: 13 amino acids. The V segment lost 7 bases and the J segment 8 bases; nucleotides outside the gene matches: 9. CDR3 sequence reads: CASKTETGVGYTF. In DNA, the CDR3 is TGTGCCAGCAAGACCGAGACAGGGGTCGGCTACACCTTC.

The DNA of the CDR3 is TGTGCCAGCGCAAACAGGGGTTTAAACACTGAAGCTTTCTTT. Translating gives CASANRGLNTEAFF. The genes are TRBV27 and TRBJ1-1; 7 nucleotides match TRBD1. After removal of 8 bases from V and 2 bases from J, the junction contained 8 bases not matched to a gene. Germline-derived CDR1 and CDR2 are MNHEY and SMNVEV (reference sequence). The CDR3 length is 14 residues.

The V gene is TRBV5-4, the J gene TRBJ2-7, with TRBD1 matching 7 bases. The germline V gene encodes CDR1 SGHNT and CDR2 YYREEE (reference sequence). V was clipped by 7 bases and J by 4 bases; unmatched bases: 11. This CDR3 comprises 14 residues. The DNA of the CDR3 is TGTGCCAGCTCAGAAAGGGGGCTCTTTTACGAGCAGTACTTC. It codes for CASSERGLFYEQYF.

The V gene is TRBV7-3, the J gene TRBJ2-7, with TRBD1 matching over 12 bases. Trimming at V came to 3 bases and at J to 4 bases, leaving 1 base not matched to a gene. Germline loops: CDR1 SGHTA, CDR2 FQGTGA. This CDR3 region has 14 residues. This CDR3 reads CASSLGQGAYEQYF. The CDR3 DNA reads as TGTGCCAGCAGCTTGGGACAGGGGGCGTACGAGCAGTACTTC. Based on the CDR3 plus reference TRBV7-3 and TRBJ2-7, the full variable domain is GAGVSQTPSNKVTEKGKYVELRCDPISGHTALYWYRQSLGQGPEFLIYFQGTGAADDSGLPNDRFFAVRPEGSVSTLKIQRTERGDSAVYLCASSLGQGAYEQYFGPGTRLTVT.

The chain recombines TRBV19 with TRBJ1-5; D is unresolved. V was clipped by 3 bases and J by 3 bases, with 12 bases between them. The CDR3 runs 15 residues. CDR1 is LNHDA, CDR2 SQIVND, per germline (reference sequence). This CDR3 is CASSMSAGHNQPQHF. For the CDR3, the DNA is TGTGCCAGTAGTATGTCCGCGGGTCACAATCAGCCCCAGCATTTT. Filled out from reference TRBV19 and TRBJ1-5, the complete variable domain reads DGGITQSPKYLFRKEGQNVTLSCEQNLNHDAMYWYRQDPGQGLRLIYYSQIVNDFQKGDIAEGYSVSREKKESFPLTVTSAQKNPTAFYLCASSMSAGHNQPQHFGDGTRLSIL.

This chain uses TRBV4-1 with TRBJ2-6; D is uncertain. V was clipped by 4 bases and J by 0 bases, with 4 bases between them. CDR3 size: 14 residues. The germline V gene encodes CDR1 MGHRA and CDR2 YSYEKL. CDR3: CASSLLSGANVLTF. The CDR3 coding sequence is TGCGCCAGCAGCCTCCTCTCTGGGGCCAACGTCCTGACTTTC.

The chain employs TRBV6-1 and TRBJ1-4, with 8 bases that match TRBD1. This CDR3 contains 17 residues. V gave up 2 bases and J gave up 3 bases; unmatched junction bases: 8. Germline lookup yields CDR1 MNHNS and CDR2 SASEGT. CDR3 DNA sequence: TGTGCCAGCAGTGAATACGAGACAGGGGCGGCTAATGAAAAACTGTTTTTT. It specifies CASSEYETGAANEKLFF.

V and J are TRBV27 and TRBJ2-7; a weak D match, TRBD2 (5 bases). Germline-derived CDR1 and CDR2 are MNHEY and SMNVEV (reference sequence). V was clipped by 5 bases and J by 4 bases, with 18 bases between them. CDR3 length: 15 amino acids. The CDR3 is CASSGSGSNIYEQYF. The CDR3 coding sequence is TGTGCCAGCAGTGGATCGGGGTCTAATATTTACGAGCAGTACTTC.

This sequence joins TRBV7-8 and TRBJ1-1, with a weak D call TRBD1 (6 bases). CDR1 is SGHVS and CDR2 is FQNEAQ in the germline V gene. This CDR3 is 15 amino acids long. The V and J ends lost 0 bases and 3 bases respectively, with 11 bases between them. The chain's CDR3 is CASSLARRGHTEAFF. The CDR3 coding sequence is TGTGCCAGCAGCTTAGCGCGGCGGGGGCACACTGAAGCTTTCTTT.

The chain employs TRBV5-8 and TRBJ2-1, with D hard to call. Germline CDR1 reads SGHTS; CDR2 reads YDEGEE. The germline V and J ends were trimmed by 3 bases and 7 bases, with 11 bases remaining between them. This CDR3 region has 13 residues. The CDR3 DNA is TGTGCCAGCAGCTCCAACCCCGGGAATGAGCAGTTCTTC. Translated: CASSSNPGNEQFF.

The rearrangement links TRBV5-1 to TRBJ2-7; no reliable D call. CDR1 and CDR2 (germline): SGHRS, YFSETQ. Trimming removed 0 bases at V and 4 bases at J, with 14 bases between. The CDR3 spans 15 residues. The CDR3 reads CASSLGRWNLYEQYF. Written as DNA, the CDR3 is TGCGCCAGCAGCTTGGGGCGGTGGAACCTTTACGAGCAGTACTTC.